Presented here are 14 T cell receptor beta chains from one specimen sequenced in a study of shared clonotypes between healthy human individuals. The repertoire was sequenced with immunoSEQ multiplex PCR; TCRdb's copy has only in-frame clones and lacks some. The repertoire consists of about 1 million clones, with around 76% occurring once and the leading ten covering roughly 1.4%. What was sequenced was memory CD4+ T cells sorted from blood. Stated subset: CD45RA-negative fraction. The receptors come from a man aged 18-30 years in good health.

V is TRBV7-9 and J is TRBJ2-3, with a weak D call TRBD2 (6 bases). The CDR3 has 15 amino acids. The V end lost 3 bases, the J end lost 1 base, and 11 bases lay between the germline ends. Germline CDR1 reads SEHNR; CDR2 reads FQNEAQ (reference sequence). CDR3 protein: CASSLEGRGTDTQYF. As DNA, the CDR3 is TGTGCCAGCAGCTTGGAGGGCAGAGGCACAGATACGCAGTATTTT.

This sequence joins TRBV2 and TRBJ1-5, with D possibly being TRBD1 (6 bases). Deletions cut 10 bases from V and 7 bases from J, with 26 bases between. CDR1 is SNHLY, CDR2 FYNNEI, per germline. CDR3 length equals 16 residues. The CDR3 region is CATSRGRAHEDQPQHF. The CDR3 bases are TGTGCCACCTCAAGGGGGAGGGCCCATGAGGACCAGCCCCAGCATTTT.

The chain joins TRBV6-5 to TRBJ1-3; unclear D gene. The length of the CDR3 is 14 residues. Between the trimmed V and J ends, which lost 4 bases and 0 bases, there was a span of 7 bases. Looked up from germline, CDR1 is MNHEY and CDR2 is SVGAGI. CDR3 coding DNA: TGTGCCAGCAGTTCGCCAAACTCTGGAAACACCATATATTTT. This codes for CASSSPNSGNTIYF.

The chain has TRBV5-1 and TRBJ2-2; TRBD1 matches at 12 bases. The J segment lost 5 bases and the V segment lost 7 bases, leaving 6 bases of the junction unmatched. CDR3 size: 15 residues. CDR1 SGHRS and CDR2 YFSETQ come from the germline V gene. The CDR3 sequence: CASGTGGAGTGELFF. CDR3 DNA: TGCGCCAGCGGGACAGGGGGCGCCGGGACCGGGGAGCTGTTTTTT.

The CDR3 coding sequence is TGTGCCAGCACTCCCAGGGCTTACGAGCAGTACTTC. Translating gives CASTPRAYEQYF. The V gene is TRBV6-1, the J gene TRBJ2-7, with TRBD1 as a possible D gene (5 bases). CDR1 MNHNS and CDR2 SASEGT come from the germline V gene. V gave up 7 bases and J gave up 4 bases, with 11 bases separating them. There are 12 residues in the CDR3.

Notes on this clone: Other DNA sequences from this sample encode an identical CDR3 as well. The CDR3 nucleotides read TGTGCCAGCAGCTCAGATCCAGATACGCAGTATTTT. Translation gives CASSSDPDTQYF. The chain recombines TRBV7-3 with TRBJ2-3; no firm D call. Germline V gene sequence: CDR1 SGHTA, CDR2 FQGTGA. V dropped 4 bases and J dropped 4 bases, with 6 bases sitting between them. The CDR3 length is 12 residues.

This clone was detected only a few times. The chain combines TRBV19 with TRBJ2-2; D might be TRBD2 (6 bases). The CDR3 totals 14 residues. V was cut by 4 bases and J by 4 bases, with 10 bases left in between. The germline CDR1 and CDR2 sequences are LNHDA and SQIVND (reference sequence). CDR3 residues: CASSTTRGTGELFF. Here the CDR3 DNA reads TGTGCCAGTAGTACGACTAGAGGCACCGGGGAGCTGTTTTTT. The full variable domain, rest sourced from reference TRBV19 and TRBJ2-2, is DGGITQSPKYLFRKEGQNVTLSCEQNLNHDAMYWYRQDPGQGLRLIYYSQIVNDFQKGDIAEGYSVSREKKESFPLTVTSAQKNPTAFYLCASSTTRGTGELFFGEGSRLTVL.

The chain combines TRBV5-4 with TRBJ1-4; 7 bases line up with TRBD1. V was pared by 4 bases and J by 4 bases, with 10 bases of the junction left unmatched. This CDR3 has 16 amino acids. Germline V CDR1 and CDR2: SGHNT, YYREEE (reference sequence). CDR3 loop: CASSARTGALNEKLFF. Written as DNA, the CDR3 is TGTGCCAGCAGCGCCCGCACAGGGGCTCTTAATGAAAAACTGTTTTTT.

The table lists this clone with a few counts. J is TRBJ2-1 and V is TRBV5-4, with D perhaps matching TRBD1 (6 bases). Trimming took off 6 bases at V and 3 bases at J, with 13 bases between the two ends. The CDR3 is 14 amino acids. Per germline, CDR1 SGHNT and CDR2 YYREEE (reference sequence). The CDR3 DNA sequence: TGTGCCAGCACCGGACAGAAGGACTACAATGAGCAGTTCTTC. This translates into CASTGQKDYNEQFF. The full variable domain, completed using reference TRBV5-4 and TRBJ2-1, is ETGVTQSPTHLIKTRGQQVTLRCSSQSGHNTVSWYQQALGQGPQFIFQYYREEENGRGNFPPRFSGLQFPNYSSELNVNALELDDSALYLCASTGQKDYNEQFFGPGTRLTVL.

This clone has only one observation. J is TRBJ1-2 and V is TRBV6-1; 9 bases are shared with TRBD1. Trimming removed 4 bases from V and 10 bases from J; junction bases left unmatched: 13. The CDR3 consists of 15 residues. From germline, CDR1 is MNHNS and CDR2 SASEGT. This chain's CDR3 is CASSVLGTGITYYTF. The CDR3 nucleotides read TGTGCCAGCAGTGTCCTTGGGACAGGGATAACCTACTACACCTTC.

The rearrangement uses TRBV28 and TRBJ1-1; TRBD1 aligns across 7 bases. The CDR3 totals 10 residues. Germline loops: CDR1 MDHEN, CDR2 SYDVKM. Here the CDR3 DNA reads TGTGCTGACAGGGTGACTGAAGCTTTCTTT. This sequence encodes CADRVTEAFF.

This clone was counted between two and nine times. CDR3 sequence reads: CASSADRNTEAFF. The CDR3 bases are TGTGCCAGCAGCGCCGATAGGAACACTGAAGCTTTCTTT. The chain couples TRBV7-2 to TRBJ1-1; D gene uncertain. This CDR3 spans 13 amino acids. Germline V gives CDR1 SGHTA, CDR2 FQGNSA. V lost 5 bases, J lost 1 base, and 8 bases lay in between. Drawing the rest from reference TRBV7-2 and TRBJ1-1, the complete variable domain is GAGVSQSPSNKVTEKGKDVELRCDPISGHTALYWYRQSLGQGLEFLIYFQGNSAPDKSGLPSDRFSAERTGGSVSTLTIQRTQQEDSAVYLCASSADRNTEAFFGQGTRLTVV.

V gene TRBV12-5 combines with J gene TRBJ2-2; the match to TRBD1 covers 8 bases. V shed 4 bases and J 7 bases; nucleotides not matched to a gene: 5. The CDR3 sequence is 14 residues long. Germline loops: CDR1 LGHNT, CDR2 FRNRAP. The CDR3 reads CASGWSGGSGELFF. CDR3 in DNA: TGTGCTAGTGGTTGGTCAGGGGGCAGCGGGGAGCTGTTTTTT.

A note on this clone: This may be a read error: a much more frequent sequence differs by one nucleotide. Other DNA sequences from this sample encode an identical CDR3 as well. The chain couples TRBV7-2 to TRBJ2-7; the D is unclear. This CDR3 contains 15 residues. Germline CDR1 SGHTA, CDR2 FQGNSA. Here the CDR3 reads CASSLFSVGSYEQYF. The DNA for the CDR3 is TGTGCCAGCAGCTTATTCAGCGTAGGCTCCTACGAGCAGTATTTC. The complete variable domain, with remaining parts taken from reference TRBV7-2 and TRBJ2-7, reads GAGVSQSPSNKVTEKGKDVELRCDPISGHTALYWYRQSLGQGLEFLIYFQGNSAPDKSGLPSDRFSAERTGGSVSTLTIQRTQQEDSAVYLCASSLFSVGSYEQYFGPGTRLTVT.